The source of this T cell receptor (beta chain) is a study of vaccination and CD4 T cells after COVID-19. In the study overall: Each participant underwent a two-dose regimen of either the BNT162b2 or the mRNA-1273 vaccine. The post-COVID sampling time was a median about 100 days after diagnosis, ranging from 35 to 161.

Germline CDR1 SEHNR, CDR2 FQNEAQ (reference sequence). This CDR3 has 15 amino acids. Notes on this clonotype: Its antigen is as yet unknown. Sequence at one end of the junction differs from germline and may be a read error.

The Oncomine TCR Beta short-read assay sequenced DNA from cultured CD4+ T cells. Genomic DNA was taken out of cultured CD4+ T cells by extraction. TCRdb reprocessed the PCR reads via MiXCR and lists one record per CDR3 protein. The profile covers some 21,000 distinct CDR3 sequences, with about half appearing a single time and about 13% taken by the ten largest. Time point of the sample: late sampling 161 to 241 days after vaccination in three convalescent patients. Indicated treatment: roughly nine-day PBMC culture with coronavirus spike peptide pools or control peptides (ViraFEST assay). Peptide-pool expansion of antigen-specific T cells preceded TCR sequencing in ViraFEST.

This receptor was identified in a human donor who had recovered from COVID-19. V gene TRBV7-9 combines with J gene TRBJ2-7; 11 bases are shared with TRBD2. Source: CD4+ T cells from blood, cultured in vitro, taken about 7 months after SARS-CoV-2 vaccination. The CDR3 region is CASRLASGGTYEQYF. DNA of the CDR3: TGTGCCAGCAGGTTAGCTAGCGGGGGGACCTACGAGCAGTACTTC.